The 3 T cell receptor beta chains below were found in one sample sequenced in a study of molecular identifiers for immune sequencing clone quantification (dated 2018 in TCRdb). The method was PCR. Sequenced on a NextSeq 500. The public sequencing data were trimmed at Q25 with fastp and processed into clonotypes with MiXCR by TCRdb, which kept only in-frame beta chains. Under each unique CDR3 protein, matching rows form one entry showing the most common genes and DNA. Here the sample has around 480,000 distinct CDR3 sequences; roughly 24% occur a single time. Just over 0.75% of the sample goes to the ten largest clones. Source material: naive CD8+ T cells from blood, with Jurkat cell RNA spiked in. The cell subset or site label, as the study defines it: FACS-sorted CD8+CD4-CCR7+CD45RA+ naive T cells. The source is a human donor in good health. Some libraries in this study had Jurkat cell RNA spiked in.

As to this clonotype: A much more abundant neighbour one base away suggests this may be a read error. The CDR3 DNA sequence: TGTGCCAGCCGCCAATACACAAACACTGAAGCTTTCTTT. Translation: CASRQYTNTEAFF. The genes are TRBV7-2 and TRBJ1-1; D gene unclear. The CDR3 is 13 amino acids. Germline loops: CDR1 SGHTA, CDR2 FQGNSA. V shed 8 bases and J shed 2 bases, with 12 bases lying between them.

This clonotype came up many times. This rearrangement joins TRBV9 to TRBJ2-2, with TRBD2 as a possible D gene (5 bases). The CDR3 sequence is 15 residues long. The germline CDR1 and CDR2 sequences are SGDLS and YYNGEE. The V gene lost 4 bases and the J gene lost 7 bases, with 17 bases spanning the gap. In nucleotides, the CDR3 is TGTGCCAGCAGCTTGGGCTCGGGGAGCGGCGGGGAGCTGTTTTTT. Amino acid sequence: CASSLGSGSGGELFF.

This chain joins TRBV30 and TRBJ1-2; 7 nucleotides match TRBD1. J lost 6 bases, V lost 5 bases, and 3 bases had no gene match. Germline values: CDR1 GTSNPN, CDR2 SVGIG (reference sequence). The CDR3 is 11 residues long. The CDR3 DNA sequence: TGTGCCTGGGGTGGGACAGATGGCTACACCTTC. It encodes CAWGGTDGYTF.